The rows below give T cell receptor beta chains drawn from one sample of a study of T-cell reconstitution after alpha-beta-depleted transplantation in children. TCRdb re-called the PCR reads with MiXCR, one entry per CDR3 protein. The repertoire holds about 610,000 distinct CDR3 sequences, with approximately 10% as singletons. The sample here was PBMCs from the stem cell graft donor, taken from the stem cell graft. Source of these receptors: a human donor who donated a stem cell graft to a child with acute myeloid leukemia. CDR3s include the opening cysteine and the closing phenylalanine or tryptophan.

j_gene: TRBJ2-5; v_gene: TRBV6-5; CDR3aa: CASSYPDSIQETQYF
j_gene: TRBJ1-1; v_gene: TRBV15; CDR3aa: CATSRDRDTVRAFF
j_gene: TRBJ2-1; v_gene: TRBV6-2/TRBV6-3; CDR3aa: CASSRGQGDYNEQFF
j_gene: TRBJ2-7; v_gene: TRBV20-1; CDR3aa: CSARSAGATYEQYF
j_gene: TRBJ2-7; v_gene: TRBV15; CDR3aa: CATSRGEVLSEQYF
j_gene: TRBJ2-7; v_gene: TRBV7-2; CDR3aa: CASSLGPGNEQYF
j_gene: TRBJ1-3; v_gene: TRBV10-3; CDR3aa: CAISGGTGVAGNTIYF
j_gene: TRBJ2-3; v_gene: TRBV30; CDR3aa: CAWSVSPGDDTQYF
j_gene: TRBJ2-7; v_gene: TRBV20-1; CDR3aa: CSARDPAGPGGEQYF
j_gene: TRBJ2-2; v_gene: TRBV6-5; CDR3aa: CASSSTEGDTGELFF
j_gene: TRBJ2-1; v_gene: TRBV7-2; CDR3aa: CASSSTTNEQFF
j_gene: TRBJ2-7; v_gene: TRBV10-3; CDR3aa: CATRTSGSTYEQYF
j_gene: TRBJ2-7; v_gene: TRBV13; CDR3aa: CAKLEFSYEQYF
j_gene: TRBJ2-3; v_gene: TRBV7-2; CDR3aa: CASSLVGTGGGDTQYF
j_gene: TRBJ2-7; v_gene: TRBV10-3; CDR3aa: CAISAGTGNEQYF
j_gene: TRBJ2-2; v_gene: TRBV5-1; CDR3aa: CASSLRASFTGELFF
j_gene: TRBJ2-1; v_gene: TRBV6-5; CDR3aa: CASSYSQPRLAGGNEQFF
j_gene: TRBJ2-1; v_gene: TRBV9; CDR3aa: CASGPGPTGDNEQFF
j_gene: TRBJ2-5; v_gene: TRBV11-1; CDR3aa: CASSSDSVGLAPGETQYF
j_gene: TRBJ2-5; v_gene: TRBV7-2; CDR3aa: CASSLVSGNPQETQYF
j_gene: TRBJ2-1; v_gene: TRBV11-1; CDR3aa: CASSLVRGSYNEQFF